The next 2 T cell receptor beta chains were all read from a single sample in a study of brain metastases from non-small cell lung cancer. The protocol was immunoSEQ multiplex PCR, while the TCRdb copy is restricted to in-frame clones and leaves out a portion. The profile shows 1,500 to 2,000 clones, more than 85% of them singletons. Material: tumor-adjacent normal tissue. Source of these receptors: a donor aged 40 or older with non-small cell lung cancer.

The V gene is TRBV28, the J gene TRBJ2-5, with TRBD1 matching 9 bases. Per the germline V gene, CDR1 is MDHEN and CDR2 is SYDVKM. J lost 5 bases, V lost 2 bases, and 6 bases had no gene match. The CDR3 has 15 amino acids. CDR3 in amino acids: CASSLPTGGPETQYF. Here the CDR3 DNA reads TGTGCCAGCAGTTTACCGACAGGGGGACCGGAGACCCAGTACTTC.

The chain uses TRBV6-5 and TRBJ1-1, with D perhaps matching TRBD1 (5 bases). CDR1 is MNHEY, CDR2 SVGAGI, per germline. V dropped 8 bases and J dropped 0 bases, with 10 bases sitting between them. The CDR3 contains 13 residues. DNA for the CDR3: TGTGCCAGCCTGGTAGGGGTGAACACTGAAGCTTTCTTT. It translates to CASLVGVNTEAFF.